This TCR beta chain was sequenced for a study of cytomegalovirus exposure and HLA in healthy donors. In the study overall: The study's early data release held some 85 million unique TCRs from HLA-typed donors. Study-wide results and limits: The listing of approximately 160 TCR beta chains classed them as cytomegalovirus-associated. Sequencing artifact likely explains a cluster of highly shared sequence variants. When analyzed later, a missense DCLRE1C variant was found to be linked to TCR beta V- and J-gene trimming.

Trimming removed 3 bases from V and 2 bases from J, with 7 bases in between. From germline, CDR1 is KGHSH and CDR2 LQKENI. This CDR3 has 13 amino acids. On this clone itself: Its specificity is not known.

The primer mix had 60 Vbeta and 13 Jbeta primers. This table comes from immunoSEQ multiplex PCR, and its TCRdb copy is limited to in-frame clones, with some not included. The sample shows about 140,000 clones, more than 70% of them seen only once. V usage is TRBV18 and J usage is TRBJ1-2; D gene uncertain. Sequencing was done on a sample of PBMCs. The TCR was taken from a man in his forties in good health and CMV-seronegative. The CDR3 loop reads CASSPTPNYGYTF. The DNA of the CDR3 is TGTGCCAGCTCACCGACACCAAACTATGGCTACACCTTC.